This is a list of T cell receptor beta chains from one sample in a study of blood T cell repertoires in COVID-19. TCRdb keeps only in-frame clones here, not all; method: immunoSEQ multiplex PCR. The data hold around 100,000 clones, with approximately 83% observed a single time. What was sequenced was peripheral blood. Every receptor here comes from a woman between 70 and 85 years old with acute or convalescent COVID-19. CDR3s include the opening cysteine and the closing phenylalanine or tryptophan. The D gene is left open where the match is weak.

-,15,TRBJ1-3,TRBV7-8,CASSLGWLSGNTIYF,TGTGCCAGCAGCTTAGGGTGGCTCTCTGGAAACACCATATATTTT
-,15,TRBJ2-4,TRBV14,CASSHDEVAKNIQYF,TGTGCCAGCAGCCACGACGAGGTAGCCAAAAACATTCAGTACTTC
-,12,TRBJ2-1,TRBV5-1,CASRAGNNEQFF,TGCGCCAGCAGGGCAGGGAACAATGAGCAGTTCTTC
-,15,TRBJ1-1,TRBV6-5,CASSLLGQLNTEAFF,TGTGCCAGCAGCCTATTAGGACAGTTGAACACTGAAGCTTTCTTT
TRBD1,14,TRBJ1-1,TRBV24-1,CATSPGTGRTEAFF,TGTGCCACCAGCCCCGGGACAGGGCGGACTGAAGCTTTCTTT
TRBD2,16,TRBJ2-5,TRBV3-1/TRBV3-2,CASSPSPTSGQETQYF,TGTGCCAGCAGCCCCTCCCCGACTAGCGGGCAAGAGACCCAGTACTTC
-,16,TRBJ1-1,TRBV6-5,CASSYSSTGLNTEAFF,TGTGCCAGCAGTTACTCCTCTACAGGGTTGAACACTGAAGCTTTCTTT
-,11,TRBJ1-1,TRBV12-3/TRBV12-4,CASSQWNRAFF,TGTGCCAGCAGTCAATGGAACAGGGCTTTCTTT
TRBD2,16,TRBJ2-2,TRBV19,CASSRLGGRAGGELFF,TGTGCCAGTAGTCGCTTGGGCGGGAGGGCCGGCGGGGAGCTGTTTTTT
-,14,TRBJ1-4,TRBV5-8,CASSLEGVREKLFF,TGTGCCAGCAGCTTGGAAGGGGTGCGCGAAAAACTGTTTTTT
-,15,TRBJ1-5,TRBV19,CASSIEGRGGWPQHF,TGTGCCAGTAGTATAGAGGGACGGGGGGGATGGCCCCAGCATTTT
-,17,TRBJ2-5,TRBV25-1,CASSVSAGRANQETQYF,TGTGCCAGCAGTGTCTCGGCGGGACGGGCGAACCAAGAGACCCAGTACTTC